The entry that follows covers one T cell receptor (beta chain) sequence. Assay used: immunoSEQ multiplex PCR; TCRdb lists only in-frame clones, some missing. This table has 90,000 or so clones, 72% appearing once. This sample stems from a study of blood T cell repertoires in COVID-19. The TCR sequence derives from a woman older than 75 with acute or convalescent COVID-19. The sample consisted of peripheral blood.

The CDR3 sequence is CASSSQGTGNTEAFF. The CDR3 DNA reads as TGTGCCAGCAGCTCACAAGGGACAGGGAACACTGAAGCTTTCTTT. The gene calls are TRBV7-9 and TRBJ1-1, with 8 bases that match TRBD1. Germline V gene lookup returns CDR1 SEHNR and CDR2 FQNEAQ (reference sequence). The CDR3 runs 15 residues. J lost 1 base, V lost 4 bases, and 5 bases had no gene match. The entire variable domain, with the rest obtained from reference TRBV7-9 and TRBJ1-1, is as follows: DTGVSQNPRHKITKRGQNVTFRCDPISEHNRLYWYRQTLGQGPEFLTYFQNEAQLEKSRLLSDRFSAERPKGSFSTLEIQRTEQGDSAMYLCASSSQGTGNTEAFFGQGTRLTVV.